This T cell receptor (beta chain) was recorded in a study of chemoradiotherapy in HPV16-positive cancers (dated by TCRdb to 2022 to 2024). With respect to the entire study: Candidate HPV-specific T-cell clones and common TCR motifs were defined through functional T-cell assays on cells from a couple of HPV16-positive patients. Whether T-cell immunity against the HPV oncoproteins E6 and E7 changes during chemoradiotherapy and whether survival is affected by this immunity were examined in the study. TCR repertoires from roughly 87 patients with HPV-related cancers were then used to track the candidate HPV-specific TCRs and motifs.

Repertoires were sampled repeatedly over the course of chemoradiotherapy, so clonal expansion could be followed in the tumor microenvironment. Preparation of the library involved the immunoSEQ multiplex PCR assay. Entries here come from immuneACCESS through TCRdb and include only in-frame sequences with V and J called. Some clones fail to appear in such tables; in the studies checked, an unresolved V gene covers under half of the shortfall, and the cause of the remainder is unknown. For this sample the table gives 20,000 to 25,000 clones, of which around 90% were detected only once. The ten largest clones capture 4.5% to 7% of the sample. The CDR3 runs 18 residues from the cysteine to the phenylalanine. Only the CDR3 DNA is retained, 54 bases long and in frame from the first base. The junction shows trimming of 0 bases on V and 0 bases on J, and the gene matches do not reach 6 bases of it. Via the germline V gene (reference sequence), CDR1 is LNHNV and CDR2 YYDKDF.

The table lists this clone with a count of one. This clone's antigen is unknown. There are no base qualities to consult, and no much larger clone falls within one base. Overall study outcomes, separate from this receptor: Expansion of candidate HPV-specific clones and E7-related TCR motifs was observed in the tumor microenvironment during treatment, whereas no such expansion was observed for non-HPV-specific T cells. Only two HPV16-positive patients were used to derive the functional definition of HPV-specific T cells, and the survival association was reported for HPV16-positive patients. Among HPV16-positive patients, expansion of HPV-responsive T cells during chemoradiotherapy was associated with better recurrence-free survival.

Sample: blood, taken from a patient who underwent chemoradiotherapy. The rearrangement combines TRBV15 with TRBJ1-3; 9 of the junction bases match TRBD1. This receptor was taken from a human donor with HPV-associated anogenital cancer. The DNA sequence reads TGTGCCACCAGCAGAGATGGGGGACAGGGAATCTCTGGAAACACCATATATTTT. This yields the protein CATSRDGGQGISGNTIYF.